The 17 T cell receptor beta chains below come from one sample, sequenced in a study of T cell clonality in common variable immunodeficiency. Sequencing was performed with immunoSEQ multiplex PCR; in TCRdb, only in-frame clones are kept and a portion is missing. The table lists about 34,000 clones, with no singletons. Their antigens remain unidentified. Findings of the study overall: In common variable immunodeficiency, TCR beta chains reportedly carried fewer deletions and N-nucleotide insertions.

Sequencing was done on a sample of peripheral blood mononuclear cells. These TCRs come from a human donor with common variable immunodeficiency.

A remark on this clone: Sequencing ends 3 residues short of the CDR3 end; the germline J gene provides the rest. The rearrangement links TRBV7-9 to TRBJ2-3; D perhaps matches TRBD1 (6 bases). The CDR3 consists of 14 residues. The germline V gene has CDR1 SEHNR and CDR2 FQNEAQ (reference sequence). With 3 bases removed from V and 2 bases from J, the gap between germline ends came to 9 bases. The CDR3 DNA, read in part, is TGTGCCAGCAGCTTGGACAGCTTCACAGATACG. Residues: CASSLDSFTDT. Given in full, the CDR3 is CASSLDSFTDTQYF.

This clone was seen many times. The read ends 3 residues early relative to the CDR3; the germline J gene fills the gap. V is TRBV5-6 and J is TRBJ1-1; weak D call: TRBD1 (6 bases). The CDR3 contains 13 residues. CDR1 and CDR2 (germline): SGHDT, YYEEEE. Trimming stripped 3 bases from V and 4 bases from J, with 10 bases between. CDR3 bases read: TGTGCCAGCAGCTCGGACAGCTTCACTGAA. It translates to CASSSDSFTE. The entire CDR3 protein reads CASSSDSFTEAFF. Full variable domain (outside the CDR3, taken from reference TRBV5-6 and TRBJ1-1): DAGVTQSPTHLIKTRGQQVTLRCSPKSGHDTVSWYQQALGQGPQFIFQYYEEEERQRGNFPDRFSGHQFPNYSSELNVNALLLGDSALYLCASSSDSFTEAFFGQGTRLTVV.

Many counts were recorded for this clone. The read terminates 3 residues ahead of where the CDR3 ends, so the germline J gene completes it. The chain employs TRBV20-1 and TRBJ2-3; D remains unclear. V was cut by 6 bases and J by 3 bases, with 13 bases left in between. The germline V gene has CDR1 DFQATT and CDR2 SNEGSKA (reference sequence). The CDR3 extends over 13 amino acids. The CDR3 DNA, read in part, is TGCAGTGCCCCCCCTCTTAGAACAGATACG. This gives the protein CSAPPLRTDT. The CDR3 as a whole reads CSAPPLRTDTQYF.

A word on this clone: The read terminates 3 residues before the CDR3 end, so the remaining end is supplied by the germline J gene. This rearrangement joins TRBV7-8 to TRBJ2-1; D possibly corresponds to TRBD2 (5 bases). V was trimmed by 8 bases and J by 4 bases, leaving 18 bases between them. Germline V lookup: CDR1 SGHVS, CDR2 FQNEAQ. CDR3 size: 15 residues. Partial CDR3 DNA: TGTGCCAGCTTCCCCTCGCGGACTTCTTACAATGAG. It yields the protein CASFPSRTSYNE. The complete CDR3 reads CASFPSRTSYNEQFF.

About this clone: The read ends 3 residues shy of where the CDR3 ends; the end is completed using the germline J gene. V and J are TRBV19 and TRBJ2-6; D might be TRBD1 (5 bases). Germline V gene sequence: CDR1 LNHDA, CDR2 SQIVND (reference sequence). V lost 2 bases and J lost 0, with 11 bases in between. The CDR3 is made up of 17 amino acids. The CDR3 loop is CASSIQGKSSGANVLTF. The part of the CDR3 DNA that was read is TGTGCCAGTAGTATACAGGGAAAAAGCTCTGGGGCCAACGTC.

This clone was seen at least ten times. CDR3 protein: CASSSPGLAGTDTQYF. The covered CDR3 bases are TGTGCCAGCAGCTCCCCCGGACTAGCGGGCACAGATACG. The V call is TRBV9, the J call TRBJ2-3; 10 bases align to TRBD2. The CDR3 is cut off 3 residues early in the read; its end comes from the germline J gene. Germline CDR1 reads SGDLS; CDR2 reads YYNGEE. The CDR3 runs 16 residues. V lost 4 bases, J lost 1 base, and 6 bases stayed unmatched.

Note on this clone: The DNA ends 3 residues before the CDR3 does, and the rest of the CDR3 is filled in from the germline J gene. The chain couples TRBV7-9 to TRBJ2-1, with TRBD2 identical over 9 bases. There are 15 residues in the CDR3. Germline loops: CDR1 SEHNR, CDR2 FQNEAQ (reference sequence). V was pared by 5 bases and J by 7 bases, with 9 bases of the junction left unmatched. The CDR3 loop reads CASSAGSGRQNEQFF. The DNA read from the CDR3 is TGTGCCAGCAGCGCCGGGAGCGGGAGGCAAAATGAG.

This clone has a count of ten or more. This CDR3 is CASSASGQSNEKLFF. The CDR3 DNA, read in part, is TGTGCCAGCAGCGCCTCGGGACAGAGTAATGAAAAA. The rearrangement uses TRBV7-3 and TRBJ1-4, with TRBD1 identical over 7 bases. Coverage ceases 3 residues before the CDR3 finishes, and the germline J gene fills in the end. With 5 bases clipped from V and 4 bases from J, the junction kept 7 bases outside the gene matches. Germline V gene lookup returns CDR1 SGHTA and CDR2 FQGTGA. This CDR3 contains 15 residues.

This clone was observed many times. The CDR3 end falls 3 residues outside the read, so it is completed with the germline J gene. The chain joins TRBV20-1 to TRBJ2-1, with 11 bases that match TRBD2. The J segment lost 4 bases and the V segment lost 6 bases, leaving 11 bases of the junction unmatched. Germline loops: CDR1 DFQATT, CDR2 SNEGSKA (reference sequence). The CDR3 runs 16 residues. The CDR3 is CSANSGRATNYNEQFF. CDR3 DNA (partial): TGCAGTGCAAATAGCGGGAGGGCCACCAATTACAATGAG.

This clone was counted between two and nine times. The CDR3 end is not reached by the read, which stops 3 residues before it; the germline J gene fills it in. The V gene is TRBV19, the J gene TRBJ1-5; weak D call: TRBD1 (6 bases). The V end was cut by 6 bases, the J end by 5 bases, with 14 bases between. CDR1 is LNHDA, CDR2 SQIVND, per germline (reference sequence). CDR3 length: 14 amino acids. The CDR3: CASRGTSQYQPQHF. The sequenced part of the CDR3 DNA is TGTGCCAGTAGAGGGACAAGTCAGTATCAGCCC. Using reference TRBV19 and TRBJ1-5 for the parts outside the CDR3, the full variable domain is DGGITQSPKYLFRKEGQNVTLSCEQNLNHDAMYWYRQDPGQGLRLIYYSQIVNDFQKGDIAEGYSVSREKKESFPLTVTSAQKNPTAFYLCASRGTSQYQPQHFGDGTRLSIL.

This clone appeared many times. Coverage ceases 3 residues before the CDR3 finishes, and the germline J gene fills in the end. The chain carries TRBV9 and TRBJ2-5; TRBD2 aligns across 11 bases. Trimming cost V 0 bases and J 4 bases; bases outside gene matches: 5. Germline CDR1 SGDLS, CDR2 YYNGEE. There are 16 residues in the CDR3. This CDR3 reads CASSVDPGLAGETQYF. Partial CDR3 DNA: TGTGCCAGCAGCGTAGATCCAGGACTAGCGGGAGAGACC.

About this clone: The read ends 3 residues shy of where the CDR3 ends; the end is completed using the germline J gene. The chain carries TRBV19 and TRBJ2-1; D is ambiguous. V gave up 3 bases and J gave up 7 bases, with 4 bases separating them. Germline V CDR1 and CDR2: LNHDA, SQIVND (reference sequence). This CDR3 region has 11 residues. The DNA read from the CDR3 is TGTGCCAGTAGTATTACTAATGAG. This encodes CASSITNE. The entire CDR3 protein is CASSITNEQFF.

In this sample, this clone turned up a few times. The CDR3 is cut off 3 residues early in the read; its end comes from the germline J gene. The chain links TRBV7-9 to TRBJ1-4; D gene unclear. The V end was cut by 2 bases, the J end by 7 bases, with 14 bases between. Germline V gives CDR1 SEHNR, CDR2 FQNEAQ (reference sequence). This CDR3 contains 15 residues. The CDR3 DNA, read in part, is TGTGCCAGCAGCTTAATGCGGGCATGGAGTGAAAAA. Residues: CASSLMRAWSEK. The full CDR3 is CASSLMRAWSEKLFF.

In its sample, this clone was seen many times. The CDR3 loop reads CASSRFPDNEQFF. The CDR3 bases that were read are TGTGCCAGCAGCCGCTTTCCAGACAATGAG. The chain uses TRBV14 and TRBJ2-1; D is unclear. The CDR3 extends 3 residues past the end of the read, so its final part is completed from the germline J gene. Germline V gene lookup returns CDR1 SGHDN and CDR2 FVKESK. The CDR3 loop spans 13 amino acids. The V end was cut by 4 bases, the J end by 5 bases, with 9 bases between.

On this clone itself: From the germline J gene comes the end of the CDR3, since the read stops 3 residues before it. V usage is TRBV11-1 and J usage is TRBJ1-1; D may be TRBD1 (5 bases). This CDR3 is 11 amino acids long. Trimming shortened V by 5 bases and J by 7 bases, and 8 bases separated the two germline ends. Germline lookup yields CDR1 SGHAT and CDR2 FQDESV (reference sequence). The DNA read from the CDR3 is TGTGCCAGCAGCCACAGGATTGAA. It is translated as CASSHRIE. The whole CDR3 protein is CASSHRIEAFF.

As to this clone: The CDR3 goes on 3 residues after the read ends, and that part is filled in from the germline J gene. V is TRBV19 and J is TRBJ2-5; TRBD2 might be the D (7 bases). Germline assignment: CDR1 LNHDA and CDR2 SQIVND (reference sequence). V was cut by 5 bases and J by 6 bases, with 13 bases left in between. The length of the CDR3 is 13 residues. This chain's CDR3 is CASSAEGGQTQYF. The sequenced CDR3 bases are TGTGCCAGTAGTGCTGAGGGGGGGCAGACC. Based on the CDR3 plus reference TRBV19 and TRBJ2-5, the full variable domain is DGGITQSPKYLFRKEGQNVTLSCEQNLNHDAMYWYRQDPGQGLRLIYYSQIVNDFQKGDIAEGYSVSREKKESFPLTVTSAQKNPTAFYLCASSAEGGQTQYFGPGTRLLVL.

CDR3 DNA (partial): TGCGCCAGCAGTCAAATCGGACTAGCGGGACGGCACGAG. Its translation: CASSQIGLAGRHE. The entire CDR3 is CASSQIGLAGRHEQYF. The chain joins TRBV23-1 to TRBJ2-7; TRBD2 matches 12 bases. Read coverage stops 3 residues before the CDR3 terminus; the germline J gene supplies the remainder. TRBV23-1 is an open reading frame whose function is uncertain. With 2 bases clipped from V and 5 bases from J, the junction kept 7 bases outside the gene matches. This CDR3 has 16 residues.